This T cell receptor beta chain was retrieved from a study of shared clonotypes between healthy human individuals. Study as a whole: Three plates each covered CD4 naive and memory; CD8 naive two, CD8 memory one. General observations from the study: Sampling covered nothing but blood. Tissue TCR repertoires likely differ from those found in blood. Across several donors, naive CD4 shared around 5.3%, naive CD8 around 3.8%, memory CD4 more than 2%, memory CD8 about 0.4%. The four-donor shared clonotypes exceeded non-shared clonotypes in generation probability, with non-shared ones scoring lower.

The CDR3 consists of 19 residues. The junction had 16 bases not matched to a gene; V was cut back by 0 bases and J by 0 bases. Looked up from germline, CDR1 is GTSNPN and CDR2 is SVGIG (reference sequence). Clones were sequenced by immunoSEQ multiplex PCR, and TCRdb holds only the in-frame ones, with some missing. Of hundreds of thousands of clones listed, about 97% are singletons. As regards this clone: Its target is not known.

This TCR was sampled from a man in his thirties or forties in good health. The specimen was memory CD8+ T cells sorted from blood. Subset in this sample: CD45RO+ cells pooled with CCR7-negative TemRA cells. The chain employs TRBV30 and TRBJ1-1; the match to TRBD1 covers 7 bases. The CDR3 reads CAWSVGWGRYRGVNTEAFF. As DNA, the CDR3 is TGTGCCTGGAGTGTGGGGTGGGGTCGCTACAGGGGCGTGAACACTGAAGCTTTCTTT.